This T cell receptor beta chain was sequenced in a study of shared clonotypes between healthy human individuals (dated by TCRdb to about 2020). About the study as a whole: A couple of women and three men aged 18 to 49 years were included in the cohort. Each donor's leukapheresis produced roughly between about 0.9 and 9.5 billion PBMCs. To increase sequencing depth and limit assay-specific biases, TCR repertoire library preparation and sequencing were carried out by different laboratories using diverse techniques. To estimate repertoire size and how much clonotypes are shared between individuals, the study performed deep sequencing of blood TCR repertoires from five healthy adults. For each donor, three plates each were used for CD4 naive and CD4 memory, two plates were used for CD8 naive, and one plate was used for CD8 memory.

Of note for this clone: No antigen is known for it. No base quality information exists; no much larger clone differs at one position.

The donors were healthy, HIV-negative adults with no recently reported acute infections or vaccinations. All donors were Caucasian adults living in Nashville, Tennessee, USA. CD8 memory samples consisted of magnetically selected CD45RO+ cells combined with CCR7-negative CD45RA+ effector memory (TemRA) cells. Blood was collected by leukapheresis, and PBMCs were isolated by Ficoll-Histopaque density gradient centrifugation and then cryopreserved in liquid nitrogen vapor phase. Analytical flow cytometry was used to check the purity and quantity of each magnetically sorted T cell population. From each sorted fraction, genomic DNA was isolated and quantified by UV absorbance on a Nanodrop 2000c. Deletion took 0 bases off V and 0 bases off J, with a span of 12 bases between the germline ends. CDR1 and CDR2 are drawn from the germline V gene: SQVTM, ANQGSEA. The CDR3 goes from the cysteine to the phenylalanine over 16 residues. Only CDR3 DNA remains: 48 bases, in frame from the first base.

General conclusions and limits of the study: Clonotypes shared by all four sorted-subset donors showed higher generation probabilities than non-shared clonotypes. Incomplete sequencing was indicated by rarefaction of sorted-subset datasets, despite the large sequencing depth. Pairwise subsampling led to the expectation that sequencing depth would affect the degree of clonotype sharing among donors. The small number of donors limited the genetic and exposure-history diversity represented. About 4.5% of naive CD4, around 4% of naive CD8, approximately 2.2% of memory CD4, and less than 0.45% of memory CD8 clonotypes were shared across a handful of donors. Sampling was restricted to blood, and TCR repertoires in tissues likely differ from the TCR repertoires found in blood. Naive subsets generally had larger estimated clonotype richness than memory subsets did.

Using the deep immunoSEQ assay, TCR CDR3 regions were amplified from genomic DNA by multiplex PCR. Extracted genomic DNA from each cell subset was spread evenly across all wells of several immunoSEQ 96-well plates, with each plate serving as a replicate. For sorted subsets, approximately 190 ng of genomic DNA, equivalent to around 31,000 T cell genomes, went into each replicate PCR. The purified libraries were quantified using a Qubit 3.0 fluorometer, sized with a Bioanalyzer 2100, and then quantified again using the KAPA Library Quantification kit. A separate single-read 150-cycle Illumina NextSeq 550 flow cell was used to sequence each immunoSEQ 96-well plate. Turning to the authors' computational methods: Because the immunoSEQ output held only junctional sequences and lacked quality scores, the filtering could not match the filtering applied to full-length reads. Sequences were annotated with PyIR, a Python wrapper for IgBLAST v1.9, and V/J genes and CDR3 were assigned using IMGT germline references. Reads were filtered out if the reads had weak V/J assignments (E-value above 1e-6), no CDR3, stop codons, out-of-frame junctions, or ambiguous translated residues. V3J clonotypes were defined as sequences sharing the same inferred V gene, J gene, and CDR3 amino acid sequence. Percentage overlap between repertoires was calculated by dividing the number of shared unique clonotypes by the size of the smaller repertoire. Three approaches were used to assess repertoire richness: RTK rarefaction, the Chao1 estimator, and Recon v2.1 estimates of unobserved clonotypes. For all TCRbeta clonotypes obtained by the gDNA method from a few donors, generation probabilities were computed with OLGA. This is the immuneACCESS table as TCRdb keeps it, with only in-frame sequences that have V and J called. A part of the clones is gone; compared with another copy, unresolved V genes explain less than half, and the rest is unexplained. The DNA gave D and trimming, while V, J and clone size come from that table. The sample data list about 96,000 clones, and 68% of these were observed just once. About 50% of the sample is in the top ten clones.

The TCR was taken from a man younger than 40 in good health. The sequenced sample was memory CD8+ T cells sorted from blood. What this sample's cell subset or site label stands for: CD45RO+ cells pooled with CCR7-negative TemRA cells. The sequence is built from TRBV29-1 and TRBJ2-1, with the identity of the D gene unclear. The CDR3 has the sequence CSVEDLGLRSYNEQFF. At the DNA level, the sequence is TGCAGCGTTGAAGATTTAGGCCTTCGCTCCTACAATGAGCAGTTCTTC.